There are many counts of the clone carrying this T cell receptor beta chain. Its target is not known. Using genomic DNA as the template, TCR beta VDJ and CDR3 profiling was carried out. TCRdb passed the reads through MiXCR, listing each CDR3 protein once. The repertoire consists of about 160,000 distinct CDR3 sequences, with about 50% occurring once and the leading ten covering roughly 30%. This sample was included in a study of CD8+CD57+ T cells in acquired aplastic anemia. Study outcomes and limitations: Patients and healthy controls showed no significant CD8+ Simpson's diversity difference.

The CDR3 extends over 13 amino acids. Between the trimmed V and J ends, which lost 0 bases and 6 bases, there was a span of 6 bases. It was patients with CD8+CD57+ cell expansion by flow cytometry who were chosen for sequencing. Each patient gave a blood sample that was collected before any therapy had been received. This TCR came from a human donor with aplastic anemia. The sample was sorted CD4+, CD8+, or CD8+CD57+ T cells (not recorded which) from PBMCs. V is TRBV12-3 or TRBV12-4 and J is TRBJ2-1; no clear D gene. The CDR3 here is CASSLAPSNEQFF. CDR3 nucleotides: TGTGCCAGCAGTTTAGCGCCGAGCAATGAGCAGTTCTTC.